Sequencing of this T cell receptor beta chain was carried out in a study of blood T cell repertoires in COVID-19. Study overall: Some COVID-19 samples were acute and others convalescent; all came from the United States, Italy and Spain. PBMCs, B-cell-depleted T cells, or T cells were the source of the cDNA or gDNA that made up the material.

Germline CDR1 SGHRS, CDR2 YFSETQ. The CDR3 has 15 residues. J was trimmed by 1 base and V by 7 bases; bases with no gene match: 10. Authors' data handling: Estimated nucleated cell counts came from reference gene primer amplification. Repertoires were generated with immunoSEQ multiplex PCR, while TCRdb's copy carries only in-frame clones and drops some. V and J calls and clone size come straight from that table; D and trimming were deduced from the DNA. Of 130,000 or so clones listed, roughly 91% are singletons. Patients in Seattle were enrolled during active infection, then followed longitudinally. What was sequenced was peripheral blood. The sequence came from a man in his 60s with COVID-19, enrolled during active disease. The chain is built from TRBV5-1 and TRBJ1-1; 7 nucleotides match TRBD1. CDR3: CASRTGQARNTEAFF. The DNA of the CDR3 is TGCGCCAGCCGAACAGGACAGGCTCGGAACACTGAAGCTTTCTTT.